Below, one T cell receptor beta chain is given with its context. The source of the sample is a study of blood T cell repertoires in COVID-19. The method was immunoSEQ multiplex PCR; TCRdb's version includes in-frame clones alone and lacks a portion of them. Of about 320,000 clones in the sample, 90% were seen once. The sequencing input was PBMCs or T cells enriched from blood (not recorded which). This TCR was recovered from a man between 60 and 75 years old who had recovered from COVID-19.

The CDR3 nucleotides read TGTGCCAGCAGTACCCAAGCGGGACGGGGGACAGATACGCAGTATTTT. This codes for CASSTQAGRGTDTQYF. The genes are TRBV7-3 and TRBJ2-3, with TRBD2 matching 7 bases. The CDR3 is 16 residues long. J lost 3 bases, V lost 6 bases, and 12 bases had no gene match. Germline lookup yields CDR1 SGHTA and CDR2 FQGTGA.